This T cell receptor beta chain was recorded in a study of regulatory T cells in long-lasting Graves disease. The time point was: newly diagnosed GD, antithyroid drugs for less than 3 months. PBMC-derived RNA was used for the TCR library. Doctors identified Graves' disease using the American Thyroid Association guidelines. This clonotype was observed many times. Assembly of TCR beta libraries relied on iRepertoire HTBI primers together with Arm-PCR of CDR3 regions. MiXCR was run by TCRdb on the multiplex PCR reads, yielding one entry per CDR3 protein. The sample shows hundreds of thousands of distinct CDR3 sequences, 15% to 20% of them seen only once. Trimming took 4 bases from V and 6 from J; bases not matched to a gene: 3. Per the germline V gene, CDR1 is SGHVS and CDR2 is FQNEAQ. The CDR3 has 13 residues. These data also formed part of another study, on T cells in Graves' hyperthyroidism and ophthalmopathy.

This receptor was obtained from a woman aged 25 to 39 with Graves disease. The chain is built from TRBV7-8 and TRBJ2-1, with 7 bases matching TRBD2. The specimen was peripheral blood mononuclear cells (PBMCs), collected at new diagnosis, from a patient treated with antithyroid drugs. The CDR3 nucleotides read TGTGCCAGCAGCTCGGGACTATCCAATGAGCAGTTCTTC. It yields the protein CASSSGLSNEQFF.